This record looks at one TCR beta chain sequence and its context. The PCR employed 60 Vbeta primers together with 13 Jbeta primers. Sequencing was performed with immunoSEQ multiplex PCR; in TCRdb, only in-frame clones are kept and a portion is missing. The sample lists 90,000 to 100,000 clones, approximately 77% occurring once. Germline assignment: CDR1 SGHTA and CDR2 FQGNSA. Trimming stripped 5 bases from V and 0 bases from J, with 10 bases between. This CDR3 comprises 14 residues. The data originate from a study of cytomegalovirus exposure and HLA in healthy donors. This rearrangement joins TRBV7-2 to TRBJ1-1, with D perhaps matching TRBD1 (6 bases). This receptor was identified in a female donor in good health and CMV-seronegative. Sequenced sample: PBMCs. CDR3 sequence reads: CASSPDRLNTEAFF. The CDR3 region has the DNA TGTGCCAGCAGCCCTGACAGGCTGAACACTGAAGCTTTCTTT.